The clone carrying this TCR beta chain appeared a few times. The sample belongs to a study of blood T cell repertoires in COVID-19. In the study overall: T cells, B-cell-depleted T cells, or PBMCs supplied cDNA or gDNA.

Living in about 25 US areas, the participants were between roughly 18 and 95 years of age. Measured with immunoSEQ multiplex PCR; TCRdb has only the in-frame clones, and not every one. The sample has 260,000 or so clones; about 83% are singletons. There are 16 residues in the CDR3. Germline CDR1 is MGHDK and CDR2 is SYGVNS. V dropped 5 bases and J dropped 1; count of bases not matched to a gene: 8. The sequence was collected from a woman aged 40 to 50 who had been exposed to COVID-19. This sequence joins TRBV25-1 and TRBJ2-3; 8 bases line up with TRBD2. Sequenced: PBMCs or T cells enriched from blood (not recorded which). DNA of the CDR3: TGTGCCAGCAGTACCCGGGGGGGAGCACGCACAGATACGCAGTATTTT. It encodes CASSTRGGARTDTQYF.